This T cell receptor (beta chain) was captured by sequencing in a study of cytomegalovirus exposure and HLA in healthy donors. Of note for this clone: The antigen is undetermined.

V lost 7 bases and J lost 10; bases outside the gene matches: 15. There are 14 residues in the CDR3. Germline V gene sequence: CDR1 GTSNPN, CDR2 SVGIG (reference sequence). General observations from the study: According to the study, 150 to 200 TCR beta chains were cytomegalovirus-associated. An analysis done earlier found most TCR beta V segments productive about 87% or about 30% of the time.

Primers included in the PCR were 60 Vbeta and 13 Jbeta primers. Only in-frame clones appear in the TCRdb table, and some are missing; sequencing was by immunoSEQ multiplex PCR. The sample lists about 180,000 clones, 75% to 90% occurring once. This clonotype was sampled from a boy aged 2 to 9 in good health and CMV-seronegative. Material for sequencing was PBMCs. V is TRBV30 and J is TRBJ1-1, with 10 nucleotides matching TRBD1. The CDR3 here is CAFLPELRTGGAFF. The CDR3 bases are TGTGCCTTTTTGCCCGAACTAAGGACAGGGGGAGCTTTCTTT.